The entry below describes one T cell receptor beta chain. This record belongs to a study of blood T cell repertoires in COVID-19. In the study overall: Samples came from the United States, Italy and Spain, spanning acute and convalescent COVID-19. PBMCs, B-cell-depleted T cells, or T cells were the source of the cDNA or gDNA that made up the material.

Under the authors' procedure: From reference gene primer amplification, estimates of nucleated cell counts were derived. TCRdb's copy holds only in-frame clones and misses some; the assay was immunoSEQ multiplex PCR. That table supplies the V and J calls and clone size; D and trimming were determined from the DNA. The table has about 190,000 clones, less than 85% seen once. This CDR3 comprises 16 residues. CDR1 and CDR2 from the germline V gene are SGHTA and FQGTGA. V lost 5 bases to trimming and J lost 1 base; unmatched junction nucleotides: 6. The clonotype comes from a man aged 50-59 years who had recovered from COVID-19. Sequencing input: peripheral blood. This chain uses TRBV7-3 with TRBJ2-2; TRBD2 matches at 8 bases. CDR3: CASSTTTSENTGELFF. As DNA, the CDR3 is TGTGCCAGCAGCACCACGACTAGCGAGAACACCGGGGAGCTGTTTTTT.